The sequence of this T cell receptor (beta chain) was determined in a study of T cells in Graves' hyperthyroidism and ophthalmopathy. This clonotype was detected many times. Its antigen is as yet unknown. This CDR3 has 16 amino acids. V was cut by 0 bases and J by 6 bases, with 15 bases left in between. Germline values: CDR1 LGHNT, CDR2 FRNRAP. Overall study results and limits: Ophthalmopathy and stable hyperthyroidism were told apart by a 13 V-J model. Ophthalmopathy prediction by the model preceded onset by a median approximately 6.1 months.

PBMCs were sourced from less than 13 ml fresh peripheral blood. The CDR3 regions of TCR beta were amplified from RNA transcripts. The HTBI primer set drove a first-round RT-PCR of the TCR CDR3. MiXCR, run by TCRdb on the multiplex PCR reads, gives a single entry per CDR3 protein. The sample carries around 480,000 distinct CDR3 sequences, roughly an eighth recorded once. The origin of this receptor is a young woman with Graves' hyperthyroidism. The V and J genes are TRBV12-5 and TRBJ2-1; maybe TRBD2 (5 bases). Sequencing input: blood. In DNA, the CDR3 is TGTGCTAGTGGTTTGGTAGGGAGCGGTGCTGGCAATGAGCAGTTCTTC. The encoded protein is CASGLVGSGAGNEQFF.